Shown below are 32 T cell receptor beta chains from a single sample sequenced in a study of blood T cell repertoires in COVID-19. TCRdb's table, derived via immunoSEQ multiplex PCR, lists solely in-frame clones and lacks some. The sample carries over 110,000 clones, around 88% recorded once. Sequencing was done on a sample of peripheral blood. The receptors here all came from a human donor in a cohort sampled during active COVID-19.

The rearrangement links TRBV9 to TRBJ2-3; 11 bases line up with TRBD1. This CDR3 is 16 amino acids long. In germline, CDR1 is SGDLS, CDR2 YYNGEE. After removal of 4 bases from V and 4 bases from J, the junction contained 8 bases not matched to a gene. The CDR3 coding sequence is TGTGCCAGCAGCCCCCGGACAGGGGGCGAGGCAGATACGCAGTATTTT. Amino acids: CASSPRTGGEADTQYF. The full variable domain, with the rest looked up from reference TRBV9 and TRBJ2-3, is DSGVTQTPKHLITATGQRVTLRCSPRSGDLSVYWYQQSLDQGLQFLIQYYNGEERAKGNILERFSAQQFPDLHSELNLSSLELGDSALYFCASSPRTGGEADTQYFGPGTRLTVL.

This clone showed up just a few times. The J gene is TRBJ2-7, the V gene TRBV9; 7 bases fit TRBD1. The V segment lost 1 base and the J segment 3 bases; nucleotides outside the gene matches: 10. The CDR3 has 16 residues. Germline V CDR1 and CDR2: SGDLS, YYNGEE. The CDR3 loop reads CASSVRQGAGIYEQYF. The CDR3 DNA sequence: TGTGCCAGCAGCGTACGACAGGGAGCAGGCATCTACGAGCAGTACTTC.

The rearrangement uses TRBV7-9 and TRBJ1-3; D is uncertain. CDR1 and CDR2 from the germline V gene are SEHNR and FQNEAQ (reference sequence). V was cut by 3 bases and J by 0 bases, with 9 bases left in between. The CDR3 runs 15 residues. CDR3: CASSFSGSSGNTIYF. CDR3 bases: TGTGCCAGCAGCTTTTCCGGGTCCTCTGGAAACACCATATATTTT.

The V and J genes are TRBV5-1 and TRBJ1-4; weak D call: TRBD1 (6 bases). The germline V and J ends were trimmed by 7 bases and 0 bases, with 13 bases remaining between them. CDR3 length equals 15 residues. Germline V gene sequence: CDR1 SGHRS, CDR2 YFSETQ. The CDR3: CASGLGQPTNEKLFF. CDR3 nucleotides: TGCGCCAGCGGCCTCGGACAGCCAACTAATGAAAAACTGTTTTTT. Using reference TRBV5-1 and TRBJ1-4 for the parts outside the CDR3, the full variable domain is KAGVTQTPRYLIKTRGQQVTLSCSPISGHRSVSWYQQTPGQGLQFLFEYFSETQRNKGNFPGRFSGRQFSNSRSEMNVSTLELGDSALYLCASGLGQPTNEKLFFGSGTQLSVL.

This chain joins TRBV5-1 and TRBJ2-3, with TRBD2 matching over 7 bases. The trim removed 0 bases at V and 0 bases at J, leaving 4 bases unmatched. The CDR3 is made up of 16 amino acids. CDR1 SGHRS and CDR2 YFSETQ come from the germline V gene. The CDR3 reads CASSLVGRGSTDTQYF. CDR3 coding DNA: TGCGCCAGCAGCTTGGTGGGGAGGGGCAGCACAGATACGCAGTATTTT.

This clone has a single count. V usage is TRBV3-1 (or the pseudogene TRBV3-2) and J usage is TRBJ2-7, with TRBD2 matching 7 bases. The CDR3 sequence is 17 residues long. V was clipped by 0 bases and J by 2 bases; unmatched bases: 10. Looked up from germline, CDR1 is LGHDT and CDR2 is YNNKEL (reference sequence). CDR3 in amino acids: CASSQDLGGGHTYEQYF. The CDR3 nucleotides are TGTGCCAGCAGCCAAGATCTGGGGGGGGGTCACACCTACGAGCAGTACTTC.

Here the CDR3 reads CASGGTNEKLFF. The CDR3 DNA is TGTGCCAGCGGGGGGACTAATGAAAAACTGTTTTTT. The J gene is TRBJ1-4, the V gene TRBV3-1 (or the pseudogene TRBV3-2), with D perhaps matching TRBD1 (5 bases). The CDR3 has 12 amino acids. Germline V lookup: CDR1 LGHDT, CDR2 YNNKEL (reference sequence). V shed 8 bases and J shed 2 bases, with 6 bases lying between them.

The chain has TRBV5-4 and TRBJ1-4; tentative D call: TRBD1 (5 bases). Trimming took 0 bases from V and 7 from J, leaving 13 bases between them. The CDR3 is made up of 15 amino acids. Germline V lookup: CDR1 SGHNT, CDR2 YYREEE (reference sequence). The DNA of the CDR3 is TGTGCCAGCAGCTTGGGGCCCACAGGAGTTGAAAAACTGTTTTTT. Amino acids: CASSLGPTGVEKLFF.

This sequence joins TRBV7-9 and TRBJ1-2; no firm D call. Trimming removed 6 bases at V and 4 bases at J, with 15 bases between. The CDR3 loop spans 14 amino acids. Germline loops: CDR1 SEHNR, CDR2 FQNEAQ (reference sequence). CDR3 sequence (DNA): TGTGCCAGCAGTCTTAGCGGGTTTTCCTATGGCTACACCTTC. It codes for CASSLSGFSYGYTF.

This chain uses TRBV21-1 with TRBJ1-2; TRBD1, the table's D call, was not compared with the DNA. TRBV21-1 is labeled a pseudogene. The CDR3 extends over 14 amino acids. CDR3 region: CASSKRKGRRGYTF. Here the CDR3 DNA reads TGTGCCAGCAGCAAGAGGAAGGGGCGGCGGGGCTACACCTTC.

V usage is TRBV20-1 and J usage is TRBJ1-2; D unresolved. Germline values: CDR1 DFQATT, CDR2 SNEGSKA (reference sequence). CDR3 length equals 10 residues. The V gene lost 7 bases and the J gene lost 6 bases, with 9 bases spanning the gap. CDR3 coding DNA: TGCAGTGGATGGAGAGATGGCTACACCTTC. It yields the protein CSGWRDGYTF.

The gene calls are TRBV19 and TRBJ1-5; 9 bases fit TRBD1. V shed 3 bases, J shed 5 bases, and the junction held 2 bases outside the gene matches. The CDR3 length is 14 residues. Germline-derived CDR1 and CDR2 are LNHDA and SQIVND (reference sequence). The CDR3 loop is CASSITGGYQPQHF. CDR3 bases: TGTGCCAGTAGTATCACAGGGGGCTATCAGCCCCAGCATTTT.

This sequence joins TRBV9 and TRBJ2-2, with D maybe TRBD2 (5 bases). Germline V gene data show CDR1 as SGDLS and CDR2 as YYNGEE. V dropped 9 bases and J dropped 7 bases, with 16 bases sitting between them. The CDR3 contains 13 residues. The chain's CDR3 is CATSRVVRGELFF. The CDR3 DNA is TGTGCCACCTCGCGGGTGGTTCGCGGGGAGCTGTTTTTT.

CDR3 loop: CASSLRTVEAFF. CDR3 coding DNA: TGTGCCAGCAGTCTCCGGACAGTTGAAGCTTTCTTT. The chain joins TRBV6-2 or TRBV6-3 to TRBJ1-1; weak D call: TRBD1 (6 bases). The CDR3 has 12 residues. Germline values: CDR1 MNHEY, CDR2 SVGEGT. The V end was cut by 5 bases, the J end by 7 bases, with 11 bases between.

The rearrangement joins TRBV6-5 to TRBJ2-2; 10 nucleotides match TRBD2. The junction had 8 bases not matched to a gene; V was cut back by 7 bases and J by 6 bases. Germline V gene sequence: CDR1 MNHEY, CDR2 SVGAGI. This CDR3 spans 15 amino acids. The CDR3 here is CASNKRGGLSGELFF. CDR3 sequence (DNA): TGTGCCAGCAACAAGCGGGGGGGCCTTTCCGGGGAGCTGTTTTTT.

J is TRBJ2-3 and V is TRBV5-5; 12 bases line up with TRBD2. This CDR3 contains 17 residues. Trimming cost V 4 bases and J 8 bases; bases outside gene matches: 14. Germline V gene lookup returns CDR1 SGHKS and CDR2 YYEKEE (reference sequence). CDR3 amino acids: CASSTIGTSGSGGTQYF. CDR3 sequence (DNA): TGTGCCAGCAGCACCATCGGGACTAGCGGGTCCGGGGGTACGCAGTATTTT.

The chain carries TRBV4-3 and TRBJ2-6; 9 bases align to TRBD1. Trimming removed 4 bases from V and 4 bases from J; junction bases left unmatched: 11. This CDR3 comprises 18 residues. Germline V gene lookup returns CDR1 LGHNA and CDR2 YSLEER. The CDR3 protein is CASSPRTGENLGANVLTF. CDR3 coding DNA: TGCGCCAGCAGCCCCCGGACAGGGGAGAACTTAGGGGCCAACGTCCTGACTTTC.

This clone was seen only once. The genes are TRBV10-3 and TRBJ2-2, with a tentative D call TRBD2 (7 bases). V lost 3 bases and J 6 bases, leaving 11 bases between the germline ends. The CDR3 runs 14 residues. The germline V gene has CDR1 ENHRY and CDR2 SYGVKD. The CDR3 DNA reads as TGTGCCATCAGTGAAGGGGGGGCCGCCGGGGAGCTGTTTTTT. As protein: CAISEGGAAGELFF.

V gene TRBV6-1 combines with J gene TRBJ2-1; D is perhaps TRBD1 (5 bases). Trimming removed 2 bases from V and 2 bases from J, with 13 bases in between. Germline loops: CDR1 MNHNS, CDR2 SASEGT. This CDR3 has 16 residues. Here the CDR3 DNA reads TGTGCCAGCAGTGAATATGGCCAGGGCCCCTACAATGAGCAGTTCTTC. Its protein product is CASSEYGQGPYNEQFF.

This chain connects TRBV6-5 to TRBJ1-2; TRBD1 matches at 11 bases. Germline V gives CDR1 MNHEY, CDR2 SVGAGI. The CDR3 has 15 residues. Unmatched junction bases numbered 10, after V lost 5 bases and J lost 8 bases. As DNA, the CDR3 is TGTGCCAGCAGTAGCCCTGGACAGGGGGCTAGAGGCTACACCTTC. Amino acid sequence: CASSSPGQGARGYTF.

This chain links TRBV11-2 with TRBJ2-4; 16 nucleotides align to TRBD2. Trimming cost V 4 bases and J 8 bases; bases outside gene matches: 5. This CDR3 is 16 amino acids long. Germline CDR1 is SGHAT and CDR2 is FQNNGV. Here the CDR3 DNA reads TGTGCCAGCAGCTCAGCCGGGACTAGCGGGGGGGACATTCAGTACTTC. It yields the protein CASSSAGTSGGDIQYF.

The J gene is TRBJ2-7, the V gene TRBV19, with TRBD1 matching 7 bases. This CDR3 contains 14 residues. Per the germline V gene, CDR1 is LNHDA and CDR2 is SQIVND (reference sequence). Trimming cost V 6 bases and J 0 bases; bases outside gene matches: 5. The chain's CDR3 is CASSRRQGSYEQYF. The CDR3 DNA is TGTGCCAGTAGCCGCAGACAGGGCTCCTACGAGCAGTACTTC.

This chain links TRBV12-3 or TRBV12-4 with TRBJ2-3; D possibly corresponds to TRBD2 (6 bases). V dropped 3 bases and J dropped 4 bases, with 8 bases sitting between them. There are 13 residues in the CDR3. CDR3 nucleotides: TGTGCCAGCAGTTTCGGGGGTTCAGATACGCAGTATTTT. This translates into CASSFGGSDTQYF.

V usage is TRBV7-9 and J usage is TRBJ2-3, with D perhaps TRBD1 (5 bases). V was shortened by 1 base and J by 0 bases, with 17 bases between the two germline ends. Looked up from germline, CDR1 is SEHNR and CDR2 is FQNEAQ (reference sequence). This CDR3 has 18 amino acids. The CDR3 reads CASSLVDRFHPSTDTQYF. The CDR3 nucleotides read TGTGCCAGCAGCTTAGTCGACAGATTCCATCCTAGCACAGATACGCAGTATTTT. Full variable domain (outside the CDR3, taken from reference TRBV7-9 and TRBJ2-3): DTGVSQNPRHKITKRGQNVTFRCDPISEHNRLYWYRQTLGQGPEFLTYFQNEAQLEKSRLLSDRFSAERPKGSFSTLEIQRTEQGDSAMYLCASSLVDRFHPSTDTQYFGPGTRLTVL.

This chain uses TRBV2 with TRBJ1-4, with D uncertain. Germline-derived CDR1 and CDR2 are SNHLY and FYNNEI. V was cut by 8 bases and J by 7 bases, with 17 bases left in between. The CDR3 covers 14 residues. The DNA for the CDR3 is TGTGCCAGCCGTCAACGAGACACCTTTGAAAAACTGTTTTTT. Protein: CASRQRDTFEKLFF.

This rearrangement joins TRBV2 to TRBJ2-5, with 11 bases fitting TRBD2. V lost 6 bases to trimming and J lost 4 bases; unmatched junction nucleotides: 10. Germline assignment: CDR1 SNHLY and CDR2 FYNNEI. This CDR3 region has 16 residues. In DNA form, the CDR3 reads TGTGCCAGCAGGAGGGGTAGCGGGGGGGCCGGAGAGACCCAGTACTTC. It encodes CASRRGSGGAGETQYF.

The chain recombines TRBV19 with TRBJ2-1; 8 bases map to TRBD1. Germline V lookup: CDR1 LNHDA, CDR2 SQIVND (reference sequence). There are 14 residues in the CDR3. Trimming took 6 bases from V and 2 from J; bases not matched to a gene: 3. The CDR3 coding sequence is TGTGCCAGTAGGAGGACAGGGACCTACAATGAGCAGTTCTTC. Translation gives CASRRTGTYNEQFF.

J is TRBJ1-4 and V is TRBV3-1 (or the pseudogene TRBV3-2); TRBD1 is a possible D gene (6 bases). V lost 3 bases and J lost 7, with 12 bases in between. The CDR3 is 14 amino acids. Germline CDR1 and CDR2: LGHDT and YNNKEL (reference sequence). CDR3 loop: CASSQGANIEKLFF. In DNA form, the CDR3 reads TGTGCCAGCAGCCAGGGGGCGAATATTGAAAAACTGTTTTTT.

The rearrangement links TRBV10-3 to TRBJ2-5; 7 bases are shared with TRBD2. The CDR3 has 13 amino acids. The J segment lost 5 bases and the V segment lost 6 bases, leaving 6 bases of the junction unmatched. Germline CDR1 ENHRY, CDR2 SYGVKD. This CDR3 reads CAIRGSGWETQYF. The CDR3 coding sequence is TGTGCCATCAGGGGTAGCGGGTGGGAGACCCAGTACTTC.

The chain carries TRBV29-1 and TRBJ2-7, with a possible D match to TRBD1 (5 bases). Trimming took off 1 base at V and 0 bases at J, with 13 bases between the two ends. Germline CDR1 is SQVTM and CDR2 is ANQGSEA. The CDR3 has 15 amino acids. CDR3 loop: CSVEGVGVSSYEQYF. DNA of the CDR3: TGCAGCGTTGAAGGAGTAGGGGTAAGCTCCTACGAGCAGTACTTC.

This chain links TRBV9 with TRBJ2-1; D might be TRBD2 (7 bases). In germline, CDR1 is SGDLS, CDR2 YYNGEE. There are 15 residues in the CDR3. The germline V and J ends were trimmed by 0 bases and 6 bases, with 13 bases remaining between them. The DNA for the CDR3 is TGTGCCAGCAGCGTAGGAGGGGGGGAAATCAATGAGCAGTTCTTC. It specifies CASSVGGGEINEQFF. Drawing the rest from reference TRBV9 and TRBJ2-1, the complete variable domain is DSGVTQTPKHLITATGQRVTLRCSPRSGDLSVYWYQQSLDQGLQFLIQYYNGEERAKGNILERFSAQQFPDLHSELNLSSLELGDSALYFCASSVGGGEINEQFFGPGTRLTVL.

This chain links TRBV27 with TRBJ1-5; TRBD1 is a possible D gene (5 bases). Trimming pared 5 bases from V and 4 bases from J, leaving 18 bases between. The CDR3 spans 16 residues. Germline V gene sequence: CDR1 MNHEY, CDR2 SMNVEV (reference sequence). DNA for the CDR3: TGTGCCAGCAGTCCCCCTGGGCGACAGTCTAATCAGCCCCAGCATTTT. Its protein product is CASSPPGRQSNQPQHF.